Listed here is a single TCR beta chain. Relative to the germline gene, one junction end is altered; a read error may explain this. With MiXCR, TCRdb called clones anew from the PCR reads. The table has some 8,000 clones, more than 20% seen once. Patients underwent thyroid surgery, and none had received any treatment before it. These data come from a study of metastatic and nonmetastatic thyroid tumors. Per germline, CDR1 DFQATT and CDR2 SNEGSKA (reference sequence). The CDR3 has 15 amino acids. The sample comprised tumor tissue. This sequence was found in a female donor with papillary thyroid cancer or a benign thyroid nodule (not recorded which). Some clones in this sample may be carry-over from other donors' samples. This chain connects TRBV20-1 to TRBJ1-1; weak D call: TRBD1 (6 bases). This CDR3 is CSARGYRDMETEAFF. CDR3 DNA: TGCAGTGCCAGAGGATACAGGGACATGGAGACTGAAGCTTTCTTT.